This T cell receptor (beta chain) was observed in a study of spatial heterogeneity in lung cancer. Study-level background: Fewer alpha-chain than beta-chain sequences were consistently detected.

Judged by abundance, this clonotype is medium-sized. Its target is not known. A library prepared for alpha chains yielded this beta chain as an off-target read; its size is of little meaning. The time point: sample taken at primary tumor resection. Whole RNA was taken from tumor, nontumor lung or frozen PBMC; it was then sequenced unsorted. The study, taken as a whole, reports: Tumor T cells had an estimated coverage that came to around 7% for alpha chains and 13% for beta chains. Counts of expanded intratumoral alpha and beta TCRs tracked tumor mutation counts.

The library protocol tagged each TCR cDNA with a unique molecular identifier. TCRdb analysed the 5' RACE reads with MiXCR anew, one entry per CDR3 protein. The sample contains 6,000 to 8,500 distinct CDR3 sequences, roughly 14% of which appear only once. This CDR3 spans 14 amino acids. Trimming removed 1 base from V and 5 bases from J, with 9 bases in between. Per germline, CDR1 LGHDT and CDR2 YNNKEL (reference sequence). This receptor was obtained from a male donor with early-stage non-small cell lung cancer. The chain employs TRBV3-1 and TRBJ1-5; D gene unclear. The material sequenced was lung tumor tissue, taken at surgery. As DNA, the CDR3 is TGTGCCAGCAGCCAAGTCACGACCGATCAGCCCCAGCATTTT. It is translated as CASSQVTTDQPQHF. The whole variable domain, remainder taken from reference TRBV3-1 and TRBJ1-5, is DTAVSQTPKYLVTQMGNDKSIKCEQNLGHDTMYWYKQDSKKFLKIMFSYNNKELIINETVPNRFSPKSPDKAHLNLHINSLELGDSAVYFCASSQVTTDQPQHFGDGTRLSIL.